This T cell receptor beta chain was sequenced during a study of tumor-infiltrating lymphocytes in primary liver carcinoma. The approximately 20-31 mg bulk tissue piece was not sorted before simultaneous RNA and DNA extraction. The CDR3 sequence is 13 residues long. Note on this clonotype: Given the absence of the conserved phenylalanine or tryptophan at the CDR3 end, a read error is likely.

A constant-region primer primed TCR beta cDNA synthesis from 450 to 550 ng of total RNA. The TCR beta library was amplified through three nested multiplex PCR rounds in a modified ARM-PCR procedure. A C-beta reverse primer was combined with TRBV1-TRBV30 forward primers in the first two PCR rounds, and each round had about 10 cycles. TCRdb reprocessed the multiplex PCR reads via MiXCR and lists one record per CDR3 protein. The data show approximately 76,000 distinct CDR3 sequences, 70% to 75% seen once. This rearrangement joins TRBV12-3 or TRBV12-4 to TRBJ1-2; D is ambiguous. Sequencing was performed on liver tumor tissue from sampling region 4. Sample subset: tumor region T4, right-lateral pole. This TCR came from a woman aged 55-69 years with primary liver carcinoma and hepatitis B virus infection. The CDR3 DNA reads as TGTGTCAGCAGTTTCGGGCAGGTGGCTGGTTACACCATC. Protein product: CVSSFGQVAGYTI.